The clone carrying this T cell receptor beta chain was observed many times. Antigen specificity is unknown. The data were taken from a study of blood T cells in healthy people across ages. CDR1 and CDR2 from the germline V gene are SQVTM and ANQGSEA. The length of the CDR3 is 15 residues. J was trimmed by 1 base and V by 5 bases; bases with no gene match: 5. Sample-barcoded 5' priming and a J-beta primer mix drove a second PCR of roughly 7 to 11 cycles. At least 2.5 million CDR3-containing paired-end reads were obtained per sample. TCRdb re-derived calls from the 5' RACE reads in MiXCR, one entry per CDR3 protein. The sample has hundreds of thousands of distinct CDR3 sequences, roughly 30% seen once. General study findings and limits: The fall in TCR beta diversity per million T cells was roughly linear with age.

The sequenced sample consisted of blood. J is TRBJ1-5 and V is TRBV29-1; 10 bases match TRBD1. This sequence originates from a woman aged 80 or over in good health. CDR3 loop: CSVRTGGSSNQPQHF. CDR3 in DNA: TGCAGCGTTAGGACAGGGGGATCCAGCAATCAGCCCCAGCATTTT.